These T cell receptor beta chains were read from a single sample in a study of shared clonotypes between healthy human individuals. Sequencing was performed with immunoSEQ multiplex PCR; in TCRdb, only in-frame clones are kept and a portion is missing. The sample records approximately 1,500,000 clones, 95% to 99% being singletons. Sequencing was carried out using naive CD4+ T cells sorted from blood. The receptors stem from a man younger than 40 in good health. Both conserved end residues are part of each CDR3. D genes are given only for firm matches. The size entry is marked missing in some rows and otherwise reads once, few, many or a size class.

clone size | J gene | V gene | D gene | CDR3 DNA | CDR3 protein
NA | TRBJ2-2 | TRBV18 | NA | TGTGCCAGCTCACCATTCCAAGGTAGCACCGGGGAGCTGTTTTTT | CASSPFQGSTGELFF
NA | TRBJ2-1 | TRBV18 | TRBD1 | TGTGCCAGCTCACCAACTCCGGGACAGACCCATATCTACAATGAGCAGTTCTTC | CASSPTPGQTHIYNEQFF
NA | TRBJ2-3 | TRBV29-1 | NA | TGCAGCGCCGGGGTGGGCGCAGATACGCAGTATTTT | CSAGVGADTQYF
NA | TRBJ2-7 | TRBV27 | NA | TGTGCCAGCAGTTGGGCAGGTCTAACCTACGAGCAGTACTTC | CASSWAGLTYEQYF
NA | TRBJ2-2 | TRBV6-5 | NA | TGTGCCAGCAGCAACAGGGTGTCCGGGGAGCTGTTTTTT | CASSNRVSGELFF
once | TRBJ2-7 | TRBV28 | TRBD1 | TGTGCCAGCAGTAGGGGACAGGGTATTTACGAGCAGTACTTC | CASSRGQGIYEQYF
once | TRBJ2-7 | TRBV7-6 | TRBD2 | TGTGCCAGCAGCAAAATAGCGGGAGGGCAGGAGCAGTACTTC | CASSKIAGGQEQYF
NA | TRBJ2-1 | TRBV5-6 | TRBD2 | TGTGCCAGCAGCCTCCCGGGACTAGCGGGCGATGAGCAGTTCTTC | CASSLPGLAGDEQFF
NA | TRBJ2-7 | TRBV5-1 | NA | TGCGCCAGCAGCTTGGGTGCAGTTTACGAGCAGTACTTC | CASSLGAVYEQYF
NA | TRBJ1-5 | TRBV7-2 | NA | TGTGCCAGCAGCTTGTGGCGGGGGCAGGAACAGCCCCAGCATTTT | CASSLWRGQEQPQHF
NA | TRBJ2-7 | TRBV10-3 | NA | TGTGCCATCAGTGAGCCCGAAGGGGGGATTCGGTCCTACGAGCAGTACTTC | CAISEPEGGIRSYEQYF
NA | TRBJ2-7 | TRBV5-1 | NA | TGCGCCAGCAGCTTGGCCCTTTCCGAGCAGTACTTC | CASSLALSEQYF
NA | TRBJ2-6 | TRBV10-3 | TRBD1 | TGTGCCATCCAGGGACAGGGGCGGCCCTCTGGGGCCAACGTCCTGACTTTC | CAIQGQGRPSGANVLTF
NA | TRBJ2-7 | TRBV5-1 | TRBD2 | TGCGCCAGCAGCTTGGTCCCCCCGGGACTAGCGGGGGGGGAATACGAGCAGTACTTC | CASSLVPPGLAGGEYEQYF
once | TRBJ2-1 | TRBV9 | NA | TGTGCCAGCGCAAAAACCGGGGGTGACAATGAGCAGTTCTTC | CASAKTGGDNEQFF
NA | TRBJ2-1 | TRBV7-2 | NA | TGTGCCAGCAGCCCGACCATCGGTGAGCAGTTCTTC | CASSPTIGEQFF
NA | TRBJ2-2 | TRBV2 | NA | TGTGCCAGCAGTGTATTAGCGGTGAACACCGGGGAGCTGTTTTTT | CASSVLAVNTGELFF
NA | TRBJ1-2 | TRBV28 | NA | TGTGCCAGCAGTCCTCGACGGGGGGCTACCTATGGCTACACCTTC | CASSPRRGATYGYTF
NA | TRBJ1-3 | TRBV7-9 | NA | TGTGCCAGCAGCTTCTGGGTAGGGGGGATGAGCTCTGGAAACACCATATATTTT | CASSFWVGGMSSGNTIYF
NA | TRBJ2-5 | TRBV10-1 | TRBD2 | TGCGCCAGCAGTGAGTCGGGAGCGGGACCCCAAGAGACCCAGTACTTC | CASSESGAGPQETQYF
NA | TRBJ2-1 | TRBV6-4 | TRBD1 | TGTGCCAGCAGTGACTCGACAGGGGAAAATGAGCAGTTCTTC | CASSDSTGENEQFF
NA | TRBJ2-2 | TRBV29-1 | NA | TGCAGCGTTGAGGCGGCGAACACCGGGGAGCTGTTTTTT | CSVEAANTGELFF
NA | TRBJ2-7 | TRBV7-2 | TRBD1 | TGTGCCAGCAGCTTAAGGTTACATGGACAGGGGTACGAGCAGTACTTC | CASSLRLHGQGYEQYF
NA | TRBJ2-1 | TRBV10-2 | TRBD2 | TGCGCCAGCGGTGGGCGCGGGAGTCACAATGAGCAGTTCTTC | CASGGRGSHNEQFF
NA | TRBJ1-2 | TRBV4-2 | NA | TGTGCCAGCAGCCAATATCCACCGACAGGCTTTTATGGCTACACCTTC | CASSQYPPTGFYGYTF
NA | TRBJ2-7 | TRBV6-6 | TRBD1 | TGTGCCAGCAGCCGAACAGGGGTTTTCATCGAGCAGTACTTC | CASSRTGVFIEQYF
NA | TRBJ2-1 | TRBV7-6 | NA | TGTGCCAGCAGCTTAGTCTACAATGAGCAGTTCTTC | CASSLVYNEQFF
NA | TRBJ2-4 | TRBV28 | NA | TGTGCCAGCAGTTTATGGGGGCAGACAGCCAAAAACATTCAGTACTTC | CASSLWGQTAKNIQYF
NA | TRBJ2-7 | TRBV19 | NA | TGTGCCAGTAGTACACACCGGGACACCGAGCAGTACTTC | CASSTHRDTEQYF
NA | TRBJ1-3 | TRBV27 | NA | TGTGCCAGCAGTCCCTCCGTCTACCCCTCTGGAAACACCATATATTTT | CASSPSVYPSGNTIYF
NA | TRBJ2-2 | TRBV10-1 | NA | TGCGCCAGCAGTGACCTAGCACAGCGCACCGGGGAGCTGTTTTTT | CASSDLAQRTGELFF
once | TRBJ2-2 | TRBV5-1 | TRBD1 | TGCGCCAGCAGTTTCGATGGTACCGGGACAGGGGGGATCGGGGAGCTGTTTTTT | CASSFDGTGTGGIGELFF
NA | TRBJ2-7 | TRBV2 | TRBD1 | TGTGCCAGCAGTGCGTACAGGGGTTACGAGCAGTACTTC | CASSAYRGYEQYF
NA | TRBJ1-3 | TRBV5-1 | TRBD1 | TGCGCCAGCAGCTCCGGACAGGGAGCATTCTATGGAAACACCATATATTTT | CASSSGQGAFYGNTIYF
NA | TRBJ1-4 | TRBV15 | NA | TGTGCCACCAGCCCGAGGGTGGCGGCCCGAGGTGAAAAACTGTTTTTT | CATSPRVAARGEKLFF
once | TRBJ2-7 | TRBV7-8 | TRBD2 | TGTGCCAGCAGCCCCTACACCGGGACTAGCGGGAGTCTACTGTACTTC | CASSPYTGTSGSLLYF
NA | TRBJ1-1 | TRBV19 | NA | TGTGCCAGTAGTACGGGGGCGCGCACTGAAGCTTTCTTT | CASSTGARTEAFF
NA | TRBJ2-1 | TRBV5-4 | NA | TGTGCCAGCAGCTCGTATCTCGGCCCAGGGGACAATGAGCAGTTCTTC | CASSSYLGPGDNEQFF
NA | TRBJ2-1 | TRBV19 | TRBD1 | TGTGCCAGTACAGGGGGGACAGGGTTAGGTAATGAGCAGTTCTTC | CASTGGTGLGNEQFF
NA | TRBJ1-5 | TRBV10-1 | TRBD1 | TGCGCCAGCGGGGAGACAGGGAATCAGCCCCAGCATTTT | CASGETGNQPQHF
NA | TRBJ2-5 | TRBV20-1 | NA | TGCAGTACCCTAGGGTCGACCCAGTACTTC | CSTLGSTQYF
NA | TRBJ2-4 | TRBV5-6 | NA | TGTGCCAGCAGCTTGGTCACTGCGATCCGGGAGCGTTACAAAAACATTCAGTACTTC | CASSLVTAIRERYKNIQYF